This TCR beta chain was recovered during a study of identical twins. The V and J ends lost 10 bases and 1 base respectively, with 20 bases between them. The germline CDR1 and CDR2 sequences are MNHEY and SMNVEV (reference sequence). The CDR3 consists of 16 residues. This clonotype has a handful of counts. TCRdb recomputed calls from the 5' RACE reads with MiXCR, one row per CDR3 protein. Among about 690,000 distinct CDR3 sequences listed, roughly 6% were seen once. Input material: naive T cells sorted from blood. This chain joins TRBV27 and TRBJ2-1; a weak D match, TRBD2 (6 bases). The clonotype originates from a man aged 18-30 years in good health. CDR3 nucleotides: TGTGCCACCGCGACTAGAGGCCCTCCTTCCTACAATGAGCAGTTCTTC. It codes for CATATRGPPSYNEQFF.